This T cell receptor beta chain was sequenced for a study of STAT5B mutations in CD4+ large granular lymphocyte leukemia (dated 2022 in TCRdb). Context from the whole study: Among healthy controls, the CDR3 'QG' motif was associated with a particular HLA allele. The study compared the TCRbeta repertoires of patients with CD4+ T-cell large granular lymphocyte leukemia against the TCRbeta repertoires of healthy blood donors. Flow cytometry on FACSCanto II or FACSVerse showed that the purified fractions were more than 95% pure among lymphocytes. Overall results and qualifications from the work: Enrichment of TRBV06-family usage was observed among the top patient clones (8/27) relative to healthy controls (2/35). The main leukemic clonotypes were found to be private to each patient, although 25% of the main leukemic clonotypes were detected at low frequency in the non-leukemic repertoires of other patients. The data were not HLA-matched, and the relatively small sample size could explain the higher clonality seen in CD4+ compared with CD8+ T-LGLL. Compared with healthy CD4+ repertoires, CD4-sorted patient repertoires appeared more clonal, and this difference remained even after the putative leukemic clones were removed.

TCRbeta rearrangements were sequenced from genomic DNA using the immunoSEQ assay at survey resolution. The published analysis was carried out like this. In the TCR sequencing data, the smallest productive clonotype frequency that could be detected was 2.59 x 10-5. Only productive TCRbeta rearrangements, defined as complete and in-frame sequences, were included in the analyses. The clonality of each sample was calculated as Simpson clonality in the immunoSEQ Analyzer version 3.0. Clones were categorized by frequency as very rare, small, medium, large (1-20%) or hyperexpanded (>20%). Generation probabilities were estimated with OLGA 1.2.3, V-gene circos plots were made with VDJtools, specificities were searched in VDJdb, and CDR3 motifs were identified with GLIPH. The table comes from immuneACCESS by way of TCRdb, which keeps in-frame sequences with V and J called. Part of the clones is missing from these tables; in studies checked, under half for an unresolved V gene and the rest for unknown reasons. V, J and clone size are those of that table, while D and trimming were read from the DNA. Recorded for this sample are more than 30,000 clones; about 89% of them occurred a single time. The biggest ten clones account for 0.41% of the sample.

The table lists this clone with a count of one. It lacks a known antigen. No much larger clone exists at a distance of one base, and base qualities are not known. The healthy control group was made up of around 34 blood donors, and the Finnish Red Cross blood service supplied their buffy coats. All TCR-sequenced material derived from peripheral blood: patient blood samples and healthy donor buffy coats. Ficoll-Hypaque gradient centrifugation was used to isolate peripheral blood mononuclear cells. Magnetic purification was used to isolate CD4+ cells from the buffy coats of the healthy controls. The Gentra Puregene Cell and Tissue kit was used to extract genomic DNA, and a Qubit 2.0 fluorometer was used to measure the amount of genomic DNA. There are 11 amino acids in the CDR3, from cysteine to phenylalanine inclusive. The only DNA kept is the CDR3, 33 bases in frame from the first base. Trimming costs V 7 bases and J 6 bases, and their ends lie 6 bases apart. The CDR1 and CDR2 encoded by the germline V gene are MNHNS and SASEGT.

The specimen was CD4+ T cells from blood buffy coats. The V gene is TRBV6-1 and the J gene is TRBJ2-2; the D gene is unclear. This clonotype originated in a human donor in good health. CDR3 sequence: CASTKAGELFF. The DNA sequence is as follows: TGTGCCAGCACGAAGGCCGGGGAGCTGTTTTTT.